This note documents a single T cell receptor beta chain sequence. Its antigen is not identified. The sample belongs to a study of T cell responses to AZD1222 COVID-19 vaccine. The overall study: Second-dose intervals of approximately 4 or approximately 12 weeks were pooled.

Whole-study results and caveats: The donors showed a predominance of white British ancestry and of females, with possible underestimation of clonal diversity. Dominant CD4 TCR responses targeted spike regions 160-218 and 743-854. Just 5 to 7 people given AZD1222 tested seropositive at baseline.

Measured with immunoSEQ multiplex PCR; TCRdb has only the in-frame clones, and not every one. The table includes 150,000 to 200,000 clones, around 93% detected once. V was shortened by 4 bases and J by 6 bases, with 17 bases between the two germline ends. The germline V gene encodes CDR1 SQVTM and CDR2 ANQGSEA. The CDR3 is made up of 14 amino acids. The sample was peripheral blood, taken on day 0 of AZD1222 vaccination. The sequence was collected from an adult in good health. V gene TRBV29-1 combines with J gene TRBJ2-3, with unresolved D. This chain's CDR3 is CSVGWHGLRDTQYF. In nucleotides, the CDR3 is TGCAGCGTTGGATGGCACGGCCTCAGGGATACGCAGTATTTT.